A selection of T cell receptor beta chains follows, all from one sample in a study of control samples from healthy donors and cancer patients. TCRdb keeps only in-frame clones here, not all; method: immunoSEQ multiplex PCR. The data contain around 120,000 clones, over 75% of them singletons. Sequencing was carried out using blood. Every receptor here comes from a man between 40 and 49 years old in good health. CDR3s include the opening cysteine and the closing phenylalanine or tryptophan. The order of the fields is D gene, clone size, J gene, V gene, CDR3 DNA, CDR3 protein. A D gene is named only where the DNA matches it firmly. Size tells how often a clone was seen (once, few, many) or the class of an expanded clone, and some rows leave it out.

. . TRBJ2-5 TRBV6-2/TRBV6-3 TGTGCCAGCAGTTACGCCCGCCAGGGCCAAGAGACCCAGTACTTC CASSYARQGQETQYF
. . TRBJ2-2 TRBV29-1 TGCAGCGTTGGGACCTCGAACACCGGGGAGCTGTTTTTT CSVGTSNTGELFF
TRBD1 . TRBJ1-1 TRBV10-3 TGTGCCATCAGAGAGGGGGCCGGAGGGACTGAAGCTTTCTTT CAIREGAGGTEAFF
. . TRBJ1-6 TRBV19 TGTGCCAGTAGTACATCGGGGGACAATTCACCCCTCCACTTT CASSTSGDNSPLHF
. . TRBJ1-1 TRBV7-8 TGTGCCAACAGCTCAAACCTGAACACTGAAGCTTTCTTT CANSSNLNTEAFF
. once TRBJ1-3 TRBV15 TGTGCCACGTCCTTCTCAGGAAACACCATATATTTT CATSFSGNTIYF
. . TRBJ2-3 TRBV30 TGTGCCTGGAATCGAAGCCCGCCAGTCACAGATACGCAGTATTTT CAWNRSPPVTDTQYF
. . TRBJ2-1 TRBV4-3 TGCGCCAGCAGCCAAGATACAGCGGTAGGACAGAATGAGCAGTTCTTC CASSQDTAVGQNEQFF
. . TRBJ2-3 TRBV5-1 TGCGCCAGCAGCTTGGTTTTGGGAGGGACAGCCGATACGCAGTATTTT CASSLVLGGTADTQYF
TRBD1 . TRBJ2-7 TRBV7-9 TGTGCCAGCAGGCAAGGGACAGGGGAGGTCTACGAGCAGTACTTC CASRQGTGEVYEQYF
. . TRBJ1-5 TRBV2 TGTGCCAGCGGAGGCAGGGGCGCAAGTCAGCCCCAGCATTTT CASGGRGASQPQHF
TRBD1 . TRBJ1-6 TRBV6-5 TGTGCCAGCAGTTACTCGAAGAGGGGGCTAAGATCACCCCTCCACTTT CASSYSKRGLRSPLHF
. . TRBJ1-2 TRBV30 TGTGCCTGGAGAAAATCCGGCGGGGCGGATGGCTACACCTTC CAWRKSGGADGYTF
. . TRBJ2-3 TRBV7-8 TGTGCCAGCAGTCCCCATACTAGTAATGGTGTTACGCAGTATTTT CASSPHTSNGVTQYF
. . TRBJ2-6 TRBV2 TGTGCCAGCAGGACGGGAGATTCTGGGGCCAACGTCCTGACTTTC CASRTGDSGANVLTF
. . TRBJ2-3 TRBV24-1 TGTGCCACCAGTGATTTGGGCACAGGGCGGGACACAGATACGCAGTATTTT CATSDLGTGRDTDTQYF
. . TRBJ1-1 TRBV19 TGTGCCAGTAGTATATCAGGGGTGAACACTGAAGCTTTCTTT CASSISGVNTEAFF
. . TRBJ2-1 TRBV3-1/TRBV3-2 TGTGCCAGCAGCCATGGGTTGCAGGGCGAACCCAATGAGCAGTTCTTC CASSHGLQGEPNEQFF
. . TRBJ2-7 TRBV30 TGTGCCTGGAGTGTAGCCGACAGCTACGAGCAGTACTTC CAWSVADSYEQYF
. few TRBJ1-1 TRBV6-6 TGTGCCAGCAGTTCGCGGACGCCGCCGAACAACACTGAAGCTTTCTTT CASSSRTPPNNTEAFF
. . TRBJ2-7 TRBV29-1 TGCAGCGTCACCCACACAGGGTCCTACGAGCAGTACTTC CSVTHTGSYEQYF
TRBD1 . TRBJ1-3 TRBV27 TGTGCCAGCAGTGACAGGGGGAGAGGAAACACCATATATTTT CASSDRGRGNTIYF
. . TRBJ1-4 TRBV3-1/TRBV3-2 TGTGCCAGCAGCCTCCGGGTAGGGACCGAAAAACTGTTTTTT CASSLRVGTEKLFF
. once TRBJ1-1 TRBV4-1 TGCGCCAGCAGCCAGGCACAACGCTGGAACACTGAAGCTTTCTTT CASSQAQRWNTEAFF
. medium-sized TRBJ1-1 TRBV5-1 TGCGCCAGCAGCTTGGAATCAGGGGACGCTGTTCGGGCTTTCTTT CASSLESGDAVRAFF
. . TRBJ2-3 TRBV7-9 TGTGCCAGCAGCCTCGTGGGACTTCTCAATTCTTATACGCAGTATTTT CASSLVGLLNSYTQYF
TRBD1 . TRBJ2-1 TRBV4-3 TGCGCCAGCAGCCAAGAGTGGACAGGGGGGTATGAGCAGTTCTTC CASSQEWTGGYEQFF
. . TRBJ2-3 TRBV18 TGTGCCAGCTCACTAACGGTCACAGATACGCAGTATTTT CASSLTVTDTQYF
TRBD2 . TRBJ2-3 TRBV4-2 TGTGCCAGCAGCCTAACCATGACTAGCGGTTACACAGATACGCAGTATTTT CASSLTMTSGYTDTQYF
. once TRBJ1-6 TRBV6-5 TGTGCCAGCAGAAGACGTGATTCACCCCTCCACTTT CASRRRDSPLHF
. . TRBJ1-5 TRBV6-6 TGTGCCAGCAGTCCCAAGTTACGCGACTTGGGGACCAGCAATCAGCCCCAGCATTTT CASSPKLRDLGTSNQPQHF
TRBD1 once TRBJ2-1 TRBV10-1 TGCGCCAGCAGTCCCTCAGGGACAGGGAAAAGAAATGAGCAGTTCTTC CASSPSGTGKRNEQFF
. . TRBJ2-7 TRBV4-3 TGCGCCAGCAGCCAAGATGGTGGGAGCTCCTACGAGCAGTACTTC CASSQDGGSSYEQYF
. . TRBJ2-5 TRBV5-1 TGCGCCAGCAGCTTTGACAGACAAGAGACCCAGTACTTC CASSFDRQETQYF
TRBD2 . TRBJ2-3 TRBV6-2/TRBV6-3 TGTGCCAGCAACCCGGGACTAGTCATCACAGATACGCAGTATTTT CASNPGLVITDTQYF
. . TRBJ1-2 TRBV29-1 TGCAGCGTTCACAGCGGCTATGGCTACACCTTC CSVHSGYGYTF
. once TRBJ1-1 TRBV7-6 TGTGCCAGCAGCCCCGGAGGAGAGAACACTGAAGCTTTCTTT CASSPGGENTEAFF
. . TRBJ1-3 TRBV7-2 TGTGCCAGCAGCTTAGGGCAGGGTGGATACACCATATATTTT CASSLGQGGYTIYF
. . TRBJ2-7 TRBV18 TGTGCCAGCTCACCCCCGCCTGGGATTCGGCGCTCCTACGAGCAGTACTTC CASSPPPGIRRSYEQYF
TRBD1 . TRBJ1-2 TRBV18 TGTGCCAGCTCACAACACTCGACAGGGGCCTATGGCTACACCTTC CASSQHSTGAYGYTF
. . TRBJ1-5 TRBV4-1 TGCGCCAGCAGCCAAGATATGTGGGTATCTTCCTATCAGCCCCAGCATTTT CASSQDMWVSSYQPQHF
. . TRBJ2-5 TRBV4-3 TGCGCCAGCAGCCGAGGACTGGGGACGGAGACCCAGTACTTC CASSRGLGTETQYF
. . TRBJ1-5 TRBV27 TGTGCCAGCAGTGGGACTTACAATCAGCCCCAGCATTTT CASSGTYNQPQHF
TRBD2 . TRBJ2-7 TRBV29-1 TGCAGCGTTGAAATTTCCAGCGGGGGCTCCTACGAGCAGTACTTC CSVEISSGGSYEQYF
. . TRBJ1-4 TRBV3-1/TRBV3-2 TGTGCCAGCAGCCGGGACCCTGGGGAAAAACTGTTTTTT CASSRDPGEKLFF
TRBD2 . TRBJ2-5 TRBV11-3 TGTGCCAGCAGCGTTAGCGGGGGGGCGATCCGAGAGACCCAGTACTTC CASSVSGGAIRETQYF
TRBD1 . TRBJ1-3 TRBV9 TGTGCCAGCAGCGTAGGACAGGGGGCGATCTCTGGAAACACCATATATTTT CASSVGQGAISGNTIYF
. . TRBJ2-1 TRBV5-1 TGCGCCCGCAGCTTGGGGGGGGGCGCGTATCATGAGCAGTTCTTC CARSLGGGAYHEQFF
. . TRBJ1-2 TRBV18 TGTGCCAGCTCACCGATTTCAAAGGGGGGACCTAACTATGGCTACACCTTC CASSPISKGGPNYGYTF
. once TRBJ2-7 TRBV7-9 TGTGCCAGCAGTCTCCCGACTAGTCTGAGCGAGCAGTACTTC CASSLPTSLSEQYF
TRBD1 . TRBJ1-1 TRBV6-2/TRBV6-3 TGTGCCAGCAGCCGGACAGGGTTGACTGAAGCTTTCTTT CASSRTGLTEAFF
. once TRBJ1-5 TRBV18 TGTGCCAGCTCACCCCTCCCTACGGTTCGGAATAGCAATCAGCCCCAGCATTTT CASSPLPTVRNSNQPQHF
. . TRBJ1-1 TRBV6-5 TGTGCCAGCAGTTACTCGGGGGGTCTGGGCACTGAAGCTTTCTTT CASSYSGGLGTEAFF
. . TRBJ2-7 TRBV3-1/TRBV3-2 TGTGCCAGCAGCCTCGGAGATTGGGCCTCGCCCTACGAGCAGTACTTC CASSLGDWASPYEQYF
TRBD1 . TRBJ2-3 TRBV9 TGTGCCAGCAGCGTAGTTAGGGGGCCTACAGATACGCAGTATTTT CASSVVRGPTDTQYF
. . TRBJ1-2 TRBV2 TGTGCCAGCAGAGAAGACAGTTACTATGGCTACACCTTC CASREDSYYGYTF
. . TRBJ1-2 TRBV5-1 TGCGCCAGCAGCTTAAGACAGGTTTTGGATGGCTACACCTTC CASSLRQVLDGYTF
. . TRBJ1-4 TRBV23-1 TGCGCCAGCCGTGGGTTGTGGGTATCGGGTGAAAAACTGTTTTTT CASRGLWVSGEKLFF
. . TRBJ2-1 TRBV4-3 TGCGCCAGCAGCCAAGTTCCGACCGGGCCCCCCCATGAGCAGTTCTTC CASSQVPTGPPHEQFF